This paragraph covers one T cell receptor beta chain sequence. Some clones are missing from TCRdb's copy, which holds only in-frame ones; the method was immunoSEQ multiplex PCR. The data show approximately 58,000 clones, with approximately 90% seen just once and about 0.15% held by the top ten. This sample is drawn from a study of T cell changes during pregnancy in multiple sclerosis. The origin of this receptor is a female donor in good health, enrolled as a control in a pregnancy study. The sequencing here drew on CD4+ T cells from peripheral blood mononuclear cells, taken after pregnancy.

CDR3 loop: CAWSEGTLSQPQHF. The CDR3 DNA follows: TGTGCCTGGAGTGAAGGGACTCTATCTCAGCCCCAGCATTTT. The chain has TRBV30 and TRBJ1-5; TRBD1 might be the D (5 bases). This CDR3 contains 14 residues. V lost 1 base, J lost 6 bases, and 13 bases lay in between. Germline V gene sequence: CDR1 GTSNPN, CDR2 SVGIG (reference sequence). The full variable domain, rest sourced from reference TRBV30 and TRBJ1-5, is SQTIHQWPATLVQPVGSPLSLECTVEGTSNPNLYWYRQAAGRGLQLLFYSVGIGQISSEVPQNLSASRPQDRQFILSSKKLLLSDSGFYLCAWSEGTLSQPQHFGDGTRLSIL.